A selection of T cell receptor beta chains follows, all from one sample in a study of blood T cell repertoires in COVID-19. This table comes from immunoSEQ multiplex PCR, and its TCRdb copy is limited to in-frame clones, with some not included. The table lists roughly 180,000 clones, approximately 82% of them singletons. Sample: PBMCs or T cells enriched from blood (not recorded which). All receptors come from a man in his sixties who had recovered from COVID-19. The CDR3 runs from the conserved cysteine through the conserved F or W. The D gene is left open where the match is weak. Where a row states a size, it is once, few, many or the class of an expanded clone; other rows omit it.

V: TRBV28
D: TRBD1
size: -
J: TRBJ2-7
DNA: TGTGCCAGCAGTCCGCACCGGGACAGGGTCGGCGAGCAGTACTTC
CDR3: CASSPHRDRVGEQYF

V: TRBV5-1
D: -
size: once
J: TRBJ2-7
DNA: TGCGCCAGCAGCATATCCGGGAGCTACGAGCAGTACTTC
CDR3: CASSISGSYEQYF

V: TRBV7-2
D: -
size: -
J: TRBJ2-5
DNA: TGTGCCAGCAGCTACGGGAGATTTGAGACCCAGTACTTC
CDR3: CASSYGRFETQYF

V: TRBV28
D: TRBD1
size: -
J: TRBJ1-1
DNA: TGTGCCAGCAGGCCAGGGGGGAACACTGAAGCTTTCTTT
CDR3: CASRPGGNTEAFF

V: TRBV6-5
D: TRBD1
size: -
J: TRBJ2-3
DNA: TGTGCCAGCAGTCGACAGGGAGTAGATACGCAGTATTTT
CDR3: CASSRQGVDTQYF

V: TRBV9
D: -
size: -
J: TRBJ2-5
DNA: TGTGCCAGCAGCGTAGAGGGGCAAGAGACCCAGTACTTC
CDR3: CASSVEGQETQYF

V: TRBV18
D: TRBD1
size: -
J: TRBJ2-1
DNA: TGTGCCAGCTCACCACCCGGACAGGGCTCTGAGCAGTTCTTC
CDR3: CASSPPGQGSEQFF

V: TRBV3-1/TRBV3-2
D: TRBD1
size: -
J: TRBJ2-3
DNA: TGTGCCAGCAGCCCCGGGACAGGGTTCACAGATACGCAGTATTTT
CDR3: CASSPGTGFTDTQYF

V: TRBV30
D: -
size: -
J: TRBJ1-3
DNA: TGTGCCTGGAGTGGAGGGACTGGAAACACCATATATTTT
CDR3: CAWSGGTGNTIYF

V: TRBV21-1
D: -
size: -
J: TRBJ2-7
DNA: TGTGCCAGCAGCTTATTCTGGTGCGTCAACTCCTACGAGCAGTACTTC
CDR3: CASSLFWCVNSYEQYF

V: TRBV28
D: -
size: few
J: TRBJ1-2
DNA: TGTGCCAGCAGTTTTCGTACGACACGGCCGGGCTACACCTTC
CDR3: CASSFRTTRPGYTF

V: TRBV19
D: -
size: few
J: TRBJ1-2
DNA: TGTGCCAGTAGTGAAACAGCTTATGGCTACACCTTC
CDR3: CASSETAYGYTF

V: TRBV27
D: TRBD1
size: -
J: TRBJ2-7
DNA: TGTGCCAGCAGTTTATCTGGGACAGCCCGCTCCTACGAGCAGTACTTC
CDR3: CASSLSGTARSYEQYF

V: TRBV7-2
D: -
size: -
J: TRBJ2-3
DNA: TGTGCCAGCAGCTTAGCTTGGCCAGATACGCAGTATTTT
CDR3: CASSLAWPDTQYF

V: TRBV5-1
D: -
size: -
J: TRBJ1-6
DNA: TGCGCCAGCAGCTTCACTCCGGGACACATTAATTCACCCCTCCACTTT
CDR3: CASSFTPGHINSPLHF

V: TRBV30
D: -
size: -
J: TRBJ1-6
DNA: TGTGCCTGGAGTTTGGGCCTTAATTCACCCCTCCACTTT
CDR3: CAWSLGLNSPLHF

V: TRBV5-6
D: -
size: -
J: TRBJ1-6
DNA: TGTGCCAGCAGCTTGCCGACAGGCTATAATTCACCCCTCCACTTT
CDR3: CASSLPTGYNSPLHF

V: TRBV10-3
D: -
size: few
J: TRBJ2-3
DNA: TGTGCCATCAGTGACTTGGCCCTCGATACGCAGTATTTT
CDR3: CAISDLALDTQYF

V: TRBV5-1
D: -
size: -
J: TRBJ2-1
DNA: TGCGCCAGCAGCTTACAGGGTAGCTCCTACAATGAGCAGTTCTTC
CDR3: CASSLQGSSYNEQFF

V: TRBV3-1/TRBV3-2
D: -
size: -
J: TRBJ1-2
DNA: TGTGCCAGCAGCCAATCGTTCTATGGCTACACCTTC
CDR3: CASSQSFYGYTF

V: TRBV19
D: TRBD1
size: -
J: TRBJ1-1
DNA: TGTGCCAGTGTCGGACAGGGTTTAAGCCCTGAAGCTTTCTTT
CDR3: CASVGQGLSPEAFF

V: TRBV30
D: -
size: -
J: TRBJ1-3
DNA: TGTGCCTGGAGTGCCTGCTGCTACGGAAACACCATATATTTT
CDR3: CAWSACCYGNTIYF

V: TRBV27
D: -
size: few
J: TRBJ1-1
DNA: TGTGCCAGCTCAAGGGGGATGAACACTGAAGCTTTCTTT
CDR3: CASSRGMNTEAFF

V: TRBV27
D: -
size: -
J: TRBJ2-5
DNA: TGTGCCAGCAGTTTATCGTGGAGCCGCCAAGAGACCCAGTACTTC
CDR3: CASSLSWSRQETQYF

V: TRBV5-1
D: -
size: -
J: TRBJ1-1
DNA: TGCGCCAGCAGCTTGATGCAGGGTAGAACCATGAACACTGAAGCTTTCTTT
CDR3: CASSLMQGRTMNTEAFF

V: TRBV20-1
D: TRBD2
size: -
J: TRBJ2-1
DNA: TGCAGTGCTAGTTTTGTCGGGGGGGCGTCCTACAATGAGCAGTTCTTC
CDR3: CSASFVGGASYNEQFF

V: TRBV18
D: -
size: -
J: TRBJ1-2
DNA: TGTGCCAGCTCACCACGAACAGCCGACTATGGCTACACCTTC
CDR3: CASSPRTADYGYTF

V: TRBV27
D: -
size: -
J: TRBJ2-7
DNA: TGTGCCAGCAGTCGGGGTAACGGGATTTACTCCTACGAGCAGTACTTC
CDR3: CASSRGNGIYSYEQYF

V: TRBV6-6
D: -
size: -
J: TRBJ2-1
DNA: TGTGCCAGCACCTCATCGGGGTTCTACAATGAGCAGTTCTTC
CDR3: CASTSSGFYNEQFF

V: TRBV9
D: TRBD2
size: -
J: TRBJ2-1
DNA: TGTGCCAGCAGCGGTAGCGGGTTTGGCTCCTACAATGAGCAGTTCTTC
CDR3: CASSGSGFGSYNEQFF

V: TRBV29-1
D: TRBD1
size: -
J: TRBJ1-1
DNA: TGCAGCGTGGAGACAGGGGCGTTCACTGAAGCTTTCTTT
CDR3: CSVETGAFTEAFF

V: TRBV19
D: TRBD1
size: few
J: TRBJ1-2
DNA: TGTGCCAGTTCCGGGACAGGGGCCTATGGCTACACCTTC
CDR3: CASSGTGAYGYTF

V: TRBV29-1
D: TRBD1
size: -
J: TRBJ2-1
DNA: TGCAGCGTTGAGGGGACAGTAAGCGGCTTGTATGAGCAGTTCTTC
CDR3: CSVEGTVSGLYEQFF

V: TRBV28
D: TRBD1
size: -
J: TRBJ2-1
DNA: TGTGCCAGCAGTCTCTCCGGGACAGGGGGAGGTTGGAATGAGCAGTTCTTC
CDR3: CASSLSGTGGGWNEQFF

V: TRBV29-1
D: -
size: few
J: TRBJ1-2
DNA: TGCAGCGTTGGGGTCGAGGCTAACTATGGCTACACCTTC
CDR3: CSVGVEANYGYTF

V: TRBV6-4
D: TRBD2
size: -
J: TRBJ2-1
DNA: TGTGCCAGCAGTGGACTAGCCGGCGTCGGGGAGCAGTTCTTC
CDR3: CASSGLAGVGEQFF

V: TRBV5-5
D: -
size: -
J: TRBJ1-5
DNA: TGTGCCAGCAGCCCCCTCGGGGATCAGCCCCAGCATTTT
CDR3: CASSPLGDQPQHF

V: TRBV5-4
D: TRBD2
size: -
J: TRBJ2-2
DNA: TGTGCCAGCAGCCTAGAGCGGGGTGCCCCCACCGGGGAGCTGTTTTTT
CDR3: CASSLERGAPTGELFF

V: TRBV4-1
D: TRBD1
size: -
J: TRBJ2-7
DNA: TGCGCCAGCAGCCAAGATTTGGCACAGGGGTGGTCGGACTTC
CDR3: CASSQDLAQGWSDF

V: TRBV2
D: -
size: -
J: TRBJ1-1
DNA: TGTGCCAGCAGTGACTCCTCGACACTAGCTGAAGCTTTCTTT
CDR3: CASSDSSTLAEAFF

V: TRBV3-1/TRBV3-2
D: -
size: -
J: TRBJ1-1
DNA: TGTGCCAGCAGCCAAGAGACCGGCCCGGGGACTGAAGCTTTCTTT
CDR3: CASSQETGPGTEAFF

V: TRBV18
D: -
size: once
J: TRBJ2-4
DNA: TGTGCCAGCTCACCACCAACAGGAGCCAAAAACATTCAGTACTTC
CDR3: CASSPPTGAKNIQYF

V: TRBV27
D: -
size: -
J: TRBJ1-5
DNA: TGTGCCAGCAGCCTTCGGGGGGCTAGCAATCAGCCCCAGCATTTT
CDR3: CASSLRGASNQPQHF

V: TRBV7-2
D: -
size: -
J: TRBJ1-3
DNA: TGTGCCAGCAGCTTGGCAGGGACCATATATTTT
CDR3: CASSLAGTIYF

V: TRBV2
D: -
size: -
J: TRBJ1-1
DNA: TGTGCCAGCAGTCGGGGGGAAAACACTGAAGCTTTCTTT
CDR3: CASSRGENTEAFF

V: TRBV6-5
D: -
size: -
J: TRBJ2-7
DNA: TGTGCCAGCGCCCCCCCACAGCCTGGCGAGCAGTACTTC
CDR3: CASAPPQPGEQYF

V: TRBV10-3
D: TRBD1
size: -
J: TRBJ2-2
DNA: TGTGCCATCAATGGGGGACAGGACAACACCGGGGAGCTGTTTTTT
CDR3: CAINGGQDNTGELFF

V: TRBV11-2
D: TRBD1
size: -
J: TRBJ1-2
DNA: TGTGCCAGCAGCTTAGTGGGACAGGGTCCAGGCGGCTACACCTTC
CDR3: CASSLVGQGPGGYTF

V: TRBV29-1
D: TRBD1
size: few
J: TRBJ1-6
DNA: TGCAGCGTTGCGACAGGGTATAATTCACCCCTCCACTTT
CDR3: CSVATGYNSPLHF

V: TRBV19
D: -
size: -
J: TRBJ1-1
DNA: TGTGCCAGTAGTATAAGACATCAATTAGTCCGGCATGAAGCTTTCTTT
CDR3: CASSIRHQLVRHEAFF

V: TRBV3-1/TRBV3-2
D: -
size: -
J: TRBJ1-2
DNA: TGTGCCAGCAGCTCGCGGGTGACGCCCGATGGCTACACCTTC
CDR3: CASSSRVTPDGYTF

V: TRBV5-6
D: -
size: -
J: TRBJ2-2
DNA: TGTGCCAGCAGCTTGGCCAATCCCGGGGAGCTGTTTTTT
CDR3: CASSLANPGELFF